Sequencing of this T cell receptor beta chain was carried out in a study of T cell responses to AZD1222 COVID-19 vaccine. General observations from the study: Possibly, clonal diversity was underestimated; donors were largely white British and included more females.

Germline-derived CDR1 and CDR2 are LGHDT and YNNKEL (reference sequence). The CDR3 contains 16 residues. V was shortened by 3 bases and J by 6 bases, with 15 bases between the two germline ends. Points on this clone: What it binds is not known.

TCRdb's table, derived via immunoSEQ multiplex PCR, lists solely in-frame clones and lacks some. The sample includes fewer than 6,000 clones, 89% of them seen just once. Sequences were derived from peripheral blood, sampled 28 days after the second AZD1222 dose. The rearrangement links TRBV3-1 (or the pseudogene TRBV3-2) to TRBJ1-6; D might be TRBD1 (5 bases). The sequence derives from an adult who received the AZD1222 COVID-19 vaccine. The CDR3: CASSQIRGGINSPLHF. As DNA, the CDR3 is TGTGCCAGCAGCCAGATCCGTGGGGGAATTAATTCACCCCTCCACTTT.